A single sample is the source of the 28 T cell receptor beta chains below, sequenced in a study of CD8 T cells in ankylosing spondylitis. TCRdb processed the 5' RACE reads anew with MiXCR; each CDR3 protein has one entry. The data contain some 130,000 distinct CDR3 sequences, about 7.3% of them singletons. Sample: blood, either unsorted or a sorted T cell fraction (not recorded which). The origin of the receptors is a female donor with ankylosing spondylitis or in good health (not recorded which).

This clonotype was picked up many times. The chain recombines TRBV12-5 with TRBJ1-1, with D perhaps matching TRBD1 (5 bases). The germline V gene encodes CDR1 LGHNT and CDR2 FRNRAP. This CDR3 region has 15 residues. Trimming took off 7 bases at V and 0 bases at J, with 15 bases between the two ends. CDR3 coding DNA: TGTGCTAGTGAAGGTGACAGATTAATGAACACTGAAGCTTTCTTT. Amino acid sequence: CASEGDRLMNTEAFF.

This clonotype turned up a few times. Written as DNA, the CDR3 is TGTGCCAGCAGTACTCGGACAGGGCGGACAGATACGCAGTATTTT. Protein sequence: CASSTRTGRTDTQYF. V usage is TRBV12-3 or TRBV12-4 and J usage is TRBJ2-3; 8 nucleotides agree with TRBD1. The CDR3 spans 15 residues. V was clipped by 5 bases and J by 3 bases; unmatched bases: 7.

Ten or more counts support this clonotype. The V and J genes are TRBV7-6 and TRBJ2-7; 7 bases map to TRBD1. This CDR3 spans 15 amino acids. Losses at the gene ends were 5 bases for V and 0 bases for J; bases not matched to a gene: 7. Germline lookup yields CDR1 SGHVS and CDR2 FNYEAQ. CDR3 residues: CASSAQTGNSYEQYF. CDR3 in DNA: TGTGCCAGCAGCGCGCAGACAGGGAACTCCTACGAGCAGTACTTC.

This clonotype was counted ten times or more. The V gene is TRBV28, the J gene TRBJ1-1; D may be TRBD1 (5 bases). Germline values: CDR1 MDHEN, CDR2 SYDVKM. CDR3 length: 15 amino acids. The V and J ends lost 3 bases and 2 bases respectively, with 13 bases between them. CDR3 nucleotide sequence: TGTGCCAGCAGTTTGCCGGGGCGGACCAACACTGAAGCTTTCTTT. Translating gives CASSLPGRTNTEAFF. The entire variable domain, with the rest obtained from reference TRBV28 and TRBJ1-1, is as follows: DVKVTQSSRYLVKRTGEKVFLECVQDMDHENMFWYRQDPGLGLRLIYFSYDVKMKEKGDIPEGYSVSREKKERFSLILESASTNQTSMYLCASSLPGRTNTEAFFGQGTRLTVV.

In its sample, this clonotype was seen many times. CDR3 in amino acids: CSVDRPGTGSSYEQYF. The CDR3 nucleotides are TGCAGCGTTGACCGGCCCGGGACAGGTAGCTCCTACGAGCAGTACTTC. The V gene is TRBV29-1, the J gene TRBJ2-7; 8 nucleotides agree with TRBD1. Germline CDR1 and CDR2: SQVTM and ANQGSEA. CDR3 length: 16 residues. The V and J ends lost 3 bases and 0 bases, in that order; junction bases with no gene match: 10.

This clonotype was found many times. The chain is built from TRBV12-3 or TRBV12-4 and TRBJ2-7, with 9 nucleotides matching TRBD1. V lost 6 bases to trimming and J lost 6 bases; unmatched junction nucleotides: 15. The length of the CDR3 is 16 residues. CDR3 coding DNA: TGTGCCAGCAGCCAGACAGGGGGGCCCGTCTCGGGCGAGCAGTACTTC. It specifies CASSQTGGPVSGEQYF.

The chain is built from TRBV12-3 or TRBV12-4 and TRBJ2-3; a weak D match, TRBD1 (6 bases). Trimming cost V 4 bases and J 1 base, with 12 bases left between them. The CDR3 totals 15 residues. The CDR3: CASSSNRERTDTQYF. The DNA for the CDR3 is TGTGCCAGCAGTTCAAACAGGGAGCGCACAGATACGCAGTATTTT.

This clonotype was counted at least ten times. The genes are TRBV5-1 and TRBJ2-7; D unclear. Germline assignment: CDR1 SGHRS and CDR2 YFSETQ. Trimming stripped 1 base from V and 1 base from J, with 3 bases between. The CDR3 is 12 residues long. As DNA, the CDR3 is TGCGCCAGCAGCTTGCTGTCCTACGAGCAGTACTTC. Protein sequence: CASSLLSYEQYF.

This clonotype was counted at least ten times. The chain combines TRBV28 with TRBJ2-1, with 15 bases lining up with TRBD2. The CDR3 is 21 residues long. J was trimmed by 0 bases and V by 3 bases; bases with no gene match: 12. Germline V gene data show CDR1 as MDHEN and CDR2 as SYDVKM. In DNA, the CDR3 is TGTGCCAGCAGTTTTTTCACCGGACTAGCGGGGGGGAAGAGCTCCTACAATGAGCAGTTCTTC. Protein sequence: CASSFFTGLAGGKSSYNEQFF.

This clonotype has ten or more counts. The rearrangement uses TRBV4-1 and TRBJ2-1, with D perhaps being TRBD1 or TRBD2 (5 bases each). Germline V gene data show CDR1 as MGHRA and CDR2 as YSYEKL. Trimming stripped 1 base from V and 10 bases from J, with 11 bases between. The CDR3 loop spans 13 amino acids. CDR3: CASSQADGTEQFF. CDR3 bases: TGCGCCAGCAGCCAAGCAGATGGGACCGAGCAGTTCTTC.

In this sample, this clonotype turned up many times. This chain uses TRBV20-1 with TRBJ1-2; D might be TRBD1 (5 bases). This CDR3 contains 13 residues. Trimming removed 0 bases from V and 9 bases from J, with 14 bases in between. Germline lookup yields CDR1 DFQATT and CDR2 SNEGSKA (reference sequence). The CDR3 loop is CSARDSGGDRYTF. CDR3 in DNA: TGCAGTGCTAGAGACAGCGGGGGGGATCGCTACACCTTC.

This clonotype was seen a few times. CDR3 region: CASSLQGISGSPLHF. The CDR3 DNA reads TGTGCCAGCAGTTTACAGGGGATATCGGGTTCACCCCTCCACTTT. The V gene is TRBV12-3 or TRBV12-4, the J gene TRBJ1-6; D perhaps matches TRBD1 (6 bases). Deletions cut 2 bases from V and 9 bases from J, with 14 bases between. CDR3 length: 15 residues.

This clonotype appeared many times. The gene calls are TRBV7-8 and TRBJ2-1; tentatively, D is TRBD2 (5 bases). This CDR3 has 15 residues. Germline loops: CDR1 SGHVS, CDR2 FQNEAQ. Trimming stripped 5 bases from V and 8 bases from J, with 19 bases between. The CDR3 reads CASSPRLDFQYEQFF. The CDR3 DNA reads TGTGCCAGCAGCCCGCGGCTGGACTTTCAATATGAGCAGTTCTTC.

This clonotype has just a few counts. The chain is built from TRBV18 and TRBJ1-1; 7 bases align to TRBD1. Germline CDR1 and CDR2: KGHSH and LQKENI. The CDR3 is 13 amino acids. Trimming removed 3 bases from V and 4 bases from J; junction bases left unmatched: 2. For the CDR3, the DNA is TGTGCCAGCTCACCTAGGGACAGCACTGAAGCTTTCTTT. It yields the protein CASSPRDSTEAFF.

This clonotype was counted once. One junction end does not reproduce the germline sequence, and a read error may be involved. V usage is TRBV6-1 and J usage is TRBJ2-5; TRBD2 agrees at 11 bases. This CDR3 has 14 amino acids. Germline lookup yields CDR1 MNHNS and CDR2 SASEGT. CDR3 region: CASSLAGGQETQHF. The CDR3 bases are TGTGCCAGCAGTCTAGCGGGGGGCCAAGAGACCCAGCACTTC.

This clonotype was found many times. The chain links TRBV20-1 to TRBJ2-1, with 12 nucleotides matching TRBD2. Looked up from germline, CDR1 is DFQATT and CDR2 is SNEGSKA (reference sequence). CDR3 length: 17 amino acids. Trimming cost V 1 base and J 0 bases; bases outside gene matches: 4. The CDR3 protein is CSARGTSGVPSYNEQFF. In nucleotides, the CDR3 is TGCAGTGCTAGAGGGACTAGCGGGGTCCCCTCCTACAATGAGCAGTTCTTC.

Many counts were recorded for this clonotype. The chain combines TRBV29-1 with TRBJ2-3; TRBD2 agrees at 10 bases. With V trimmed by 7 bases and J by 7 bases, 14 bases remained unmatched. The CDR3 extends over 15 amino acids. Germline values: CDR1 SQVTM, CDR2 ANQGSEA. The CDR3 region is CSADLAGDPQHTQYF. CDR3 bases: TGCAGCGCTGACCTAGCGGGGGATCCACAGCATACGCAGTATTTT.

This clonotype was recorded many times. DNA of the CDR3: TGTGCCAGCAGATTTAGGGACTCCGAAACAGATACGCAGTATTTT. Its translation: CASRFRDSETDTQYF. The chain links TRBV12-3 or TRBV12-4 to TRBJ2-3; tentatively, D is TRBD2 (6 bases). V was cut by 6 bases and J by 3 bases, with 16 bases left in between. The CDR3 is made up of 15 amino acids.

This clonotype was recorded many times. This chain joins TRBV6-2 or TRBV6-3 and TRBJ2-1, with D hard to call. The V gene's germline CDR1 is MNHEY and CDR2 SVGEGT. The CDR3 has 13 amino acids. Trimming stripped 7 bases from V and 9 bases from J, with 16 bases between. The CDR3 DNA reads TGTGCCAGCACTCGTCTAGGGCCCGGTGAGCAGTTCTTC. Translation gives CASTRLGPGEQFF.

There are many counts of this clonotype. J is TRBJ2-5 and V is TRBV7-2; D gene uncertain. The length of the CDR3 is 14 residues. Germline assignment: CDR1 SGHTA and CDR2 FQGNSA. Deletions cut 2 bases from V and 2 bases from J, with 9 bases between. CDR3 DNA: TGTGCCAGCAGCTTAAGTGTGGGACAAGAGACCCAGTACTTC. Protein product: CASSLSVGQETQYF.

There are many counts of this clonotype. The V and J genes are TRBV12-3 or TRBV12-4 and TRBJ1-2, with a weak D call TRBD1 (5 bases). The V end was cut by 2 bases, the J end by 4 bases, with 8 bases between. This CDR3 region has 13 residues. As DNA, the CDR3 is TGTGCCAGCAGTTTACCAGGGCCCTATGGCTACACCTTC. Protein sequence: CASSLPGPYGYTF.

This clonotype was counted at least ten times. This rearrangement joins TRBV20-1 to TRBJ2-5; 7 bases fit TRBD2. The germline V gene has CDR1 DFQATT and CDR2 SNEGSKA (reference sequence). The CDR3 consists of 15 residues. The V gene end was trimmed by 1 base and the J gene end by 3 bases; junction bases not matched to a gene: 8. The DNA of the CDR3 is TGCAGTGCTAGAGTGGCCGGGGGGTTTAAAGAGACCCAGTACTTC. Translation gives CSARVAGGFKETQYF.

This clonotype has a count of ten or more. J is TRBJ2-3 and V is TRBV5-5; 7 bases are a match to TRBD2. CDR1 is SGHKS and CDR2 is YYEKEE in the germline V gene (reference sequence). After removal of 3 bases from V and 2 bases from J, the junction contained 6 bases not matched to a gene. The CDR3 has 15 residues. The CDR3, as DNA: TGTGCCAGCAGCTCCGCGGGGGTGTACACAGATACGCAGTATTTT. This gives the protein CASSSAGVYTDTQYF.

Many counts were recorded for this clonotype. The genes are TRBV25-1 and TRBJ1-4; maybe TRBD1 (5 bases). The V end lost 5 bases, the J end lost 4 bases, and 11 bases lay between the germline ends. Germline assignment: CDR1 MGHDK and CDR2 SYGVNS. CDR3 length: 14 amino acids. The CDR3 DNA reads as TGTGCCAGCAGTTGGGGAAGGGGTAATGAAAAACTGTTTTTT. It codes for CASSWGRGNEKLFF.

This clonotype has ten or more counts. The chain carries TRBV29-1 and TRBJ2-3, with D maybe TRBD2 (5 bases). This CDR3 contains 15 residues. Germline CDR1 reads SQVTM; CDR2 reads ANQGSEA. V lost 0 bases, J lost 5 bases, and 15 bases lay in between. The CDR3 spells CSVEEGSGRGDTQYF. The CDR3 DNA sequence: TGCAGCGTTGAAGAGGGAAGCGGCCGGGGAGATACGCAGTATTTT.

To note about this clonotype: A much larger clone differs by one base, so this may be a read error. CDR3 loop: CASNYTGDQPQHF. CDR3 in DNA: TGCGCCAGCAACTATACAGGGGATCAGCCCCAGCATTTT. V and J are TRBV5-1 and TRBJ1-5, with TRBD1 matching 7 bases. The junction had 5 bases not matched to a gene; V was cut back by 6 bases and J by 5 bases. This CDR3 comprises 13 residues. Germline V gene data show CDR1 as SGHRS and CDR2 as YFSETQ.

This clonotype has a count of ten or more. This chain connects TRBV20-1 to TRBJ1-5, with D possibly matching TRBD1 (6 bases). Germline-derived CDR1 and CDR2 are DFQATT and SNEGSKA (reference sequence). V lost 4 bases, J lost 0 bases, and 13 bases lay in between. CDR3 length equals 15 residues. The CDR3 sequence is CSAMLGQHSNQPQHF. The CDR3 coding sequence is TGCAGTGCTATGCTAGGACAGCATAGCAATCAGCCCCAGCATTTT.

The rearrangement links TRBV7-9 to TRBJ2-1; a weak D match, TRBD1 (5 bases). The CDR3 totals 14 residues. V shed 0 bases and J shed 8 bases, with 11 bases lying between them. CDR1 and CDR2 from the germline V gene are SEHNR and FQNEAQ (reference sequence). The CDR3 region is CASSLAGRVYEQFF. The CDR3 DNA reads as TGTGCCAGCAGCTTAGCGGGGCGTGTCTATGAGCAGTTCTTC.